Described below is a single T cell receptor (beta chain) sequence and its context. The antigen remains unidentified. The data are from a study of immune cell composition in non-small cell lung cancer. Whole-study findings and limits: Tumour-reactive clones were not shown to match dominant in vivo tumour clones. Lung squamous cell carcinoma tumours had significantly higher top 10 clone scores and productive clonality than lung adenocarcinoma. Clones >0.5% enriched in tumour were rarer in adenocarcinoma (about 35%) than squamous (approximately 80%).

Assay used: immunoSEQ multiplex PCR; TCRdb lists only in-frame clones, some missing. The sample lists 1,500 to 2,000 clones; approximately 78% were seen once. Per germline, CDR1 MNHEY and CDR2 SMNVEV (reference sequence). The CDR3 runs 11 residues. Trimming took 6 bases from V and 4 from J, leaving 6 bases between them. This rearrangement joins TRBV27 to TRBJ1-1, with a tentative D call TRBD1 (5 bases). Sequencing was performed on lung tumor tissue. This TCR was recovered from a human donor with non-small cell lung cancer. The CDR3 loop is CASRGGTEAFF. CDR3 nucleotides: TGTGCCAGCAGGGGGGGCACTGAAGCTTTCTTT.